These 8 T cell receptor beta chains originate from one sample sequenced in a study of CD4 T cells in relation to SARS-CoV-2 and coronaviruses. These receptors' targets are unknown. Repertoires were generated with immunoSEQ multiplex PCR, while TCRdb's copy carries only in-frame clones and drops some. The table shows under 30,000 clones, with 55% to 75% occurring only once. Unexposed donor CD4+ T cells date from about 2011-2019, before the COVID-19 pandemic. CD4+ T cells were isolated from the cells after around 9 days of culture. Sequencing used CD4+ T cells from PBMCs, cultured in vitro. These receptors all stem from a human donor in good health.

The chain carries TRBV3-1 (or the pseudogene TRBV3-2) and TRBJ2-5, with D maybe TRBD2 (6 bases). The CDR3 is 15 amino acids. V lost 4 bases and J lost 4, with 16 bases in between. CDR1 LGHDT and CDR2 YNNKEL come from the germline V gene (reference sequence). The CDR3, as DNA: TGTGCCAGCAGCCCCCTTTCGGGGGTGGGAGAGACCCAGTACTTC. Translating it yields CASSPLSGVGETQYF.

The gene calls are TRBV4-1 and TRBJ2-7; unclear D gene. The germline V and J ends were trimmed by 0 bases and 0 bases, with 9 bases remaining between them. Per germline, CDR1 MGHRA and CDR2 YSYEKL. This CDR3 has 15 residues. The CDR3 sequence: CASSQDEDGSYEQYF. The CDR3 nucleotides read TGCGCCAGCAGCCAAGACGAGGACGGCTCCTACGAGCAGTACTTC.

The sample holds a few counts of this clone. This chain joins TRBV14 and TRBJ1-2; D is ambiguous. The CDR3 has 15 amino acids. Germline V CDR1 and CDR2: SGHDN, FVKESK. Trimming took 0 bases from V and 3 from J, leaving 11 bases between them. CDR3 protein: CASSQDLNPYYGYTF. In DNA form, the CDR3 reads TGTGCCAGCAGCCAAGATTTGAACCCCTACTATGGCTACACCTTC.

DNA for the CDR3: TGTGCCAGCTCACGGGGACAGCGGGGAGAAAAACTGTTTTTT. Protein sequence: CASSRGQRGEKLFF. The chain recombines TRBV18 with TRBJ1-4; 7 bases map to TRBD1. The V gene end was trimmed by 4 bases and the J gene end by 8 bases; junction bases not matched to a gene: 7. The CDR3 has 14 amino acids. The V gene's germline CDR1 is KGHSH and CDR2 LQKENI. The full variable domain, rest sourced from reference TRBV18 and TRBJ1-4, is NAGVMQNPRHLVRRRGQEARLRCSPMKGHSHVYWYRQLPEEGLKFMVYLQKENIIDESGMPKERFSAEFPKEGPSILRIQQVVRGDSAAYFCASSRGQRGEKLFFGSGTQLSVL.

This chain connects TRBV4-1 to TRBJ1-2; 10 bases align to TRBD1. CDR3 size: 16 residues. V shed 0 bases and J 8 bases; nucleotides not matched to a gene: 9. Germline values: CDR1 MGHRA, CDR2 YSYEKL. CDR3 region: CASSQDRDRGMRGYTF. CDR3 DNA: TGCGCCAGCAGCCAAGATCGGGACAGGGGAATGCGGGGCTACACCTTC.

CDR3 region: CASREGGRVATEAFF. CDR3 sequence (DNA): TGTGCCAGCAGGGAGGGGGGGCGGGTGGCCACTGAAGCTTTCTTT. The chain has TRBV5-6 and TRBJ1-1; D possibly corresponds to TRBD1 (6 bases). The CDR3 length is 15 residues. The germline V gene encodes CDR1 SGHDT and CDR2 YYEEEE. The germline V and J ends were trimmed by 5 bases and 4 bases, with 18 bases remaining between them.

This chain links TRBV18 with TRBJ1-1, with D uncertain. V lost 2 bases and J lost 2, with 6 bases in between. Germline V lookup: CDR1 KGHSH, CDR2 LQKENI. There are 13 residues in the CDR3. For the CDR3, the DNA is TGTGCCAGCTCACCATCTACTAACACTGAAGCTTTCTTT. Protein: CASSPSTNTEAFF. Supplemented by reference TRBV18 and TRBJ1-1, the full variable domain reads NAGVMQNPRHLVRRRGQEARLRCSPMKGHSHVYWYRQLPEEGLKFMVYLQKENIIDESGMPKERFSAEFPKEGPSILRIQQVVRGDSAAYFCASSPSTNTEAFFGQGTRLTVV.

The chain joins TRBV19 to TRBJ1-2; a weak D match, TRBD1 (5 bases). The CDR3 loop spans 13 amino acids. Germline V CDR1 and CDR2: LNHDA, SQIVND (reference sequence). V was trimmed by 1 base and J by 3 bases, leaving 6 bases between them. The CDR3 DNA reads TGTGCCAGTAGTATAGTCAGGGACTATGGCTACACCTTC. Protein sequence: CASSIVRDYGYTF.